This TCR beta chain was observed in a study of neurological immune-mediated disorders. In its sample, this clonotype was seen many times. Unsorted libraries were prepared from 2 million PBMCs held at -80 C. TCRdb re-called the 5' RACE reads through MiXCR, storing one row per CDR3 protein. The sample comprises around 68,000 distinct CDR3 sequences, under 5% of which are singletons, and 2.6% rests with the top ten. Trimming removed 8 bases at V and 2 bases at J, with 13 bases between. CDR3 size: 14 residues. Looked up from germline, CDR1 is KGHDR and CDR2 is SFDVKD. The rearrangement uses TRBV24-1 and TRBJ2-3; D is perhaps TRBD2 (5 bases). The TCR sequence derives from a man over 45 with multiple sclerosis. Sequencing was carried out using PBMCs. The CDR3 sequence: CATMNRDFTDTQYF. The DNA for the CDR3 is TGTGCCACCATGAATCGGGATTTCACAGATACGCAGTATTTT.